Described below is a single TCR beta chain sequence and its context. These data originate in a study of shared clonotypes between healthy human individuals. The junction had 4 bases not matched to a gene; V was cut back by 7 bases and J by 2 bases. This CDR3 has 13 amino acids. Germline V gene sequence: CDR1 LNHDA, CDR2 SQIVND (reference sequence). Sequencing was performed with immunoSEQ multiplex PCR; in TCRdb, only in-frame clones are kept and a portion is missing. The sample consists of around 2.1 million clones, 90% to 96% of them appearing once. This clonotype was obtained from a man between 18 and 35 years old in good health. The chain carries TRBV19 and TRBJ2-5; 7 positions match TRBD2. Specimen: naive CD4+ T cells sorted from blood. The sample's subset: CD45RA+ positively selected. The CDR3 nucleotides are TGTGCCAGTACCCCAGCGGGGCAAGAGACCCAGTACTTC. The encoded protein is CASTPAGQETQYF. Combining the CDR3 with reference TRBV19 and TRBJ2-5 gives the whole variable domain DGGITQSPKYLFRKEGQNVTLSCEQNLNHDAMYWYRQDPGQGLRLIYYSQIVNDFQKGDIAEGYSVSREKKESFPLTVTSAQKNPTAFYLCASTPAGQETQYFGPGTRLLVL.